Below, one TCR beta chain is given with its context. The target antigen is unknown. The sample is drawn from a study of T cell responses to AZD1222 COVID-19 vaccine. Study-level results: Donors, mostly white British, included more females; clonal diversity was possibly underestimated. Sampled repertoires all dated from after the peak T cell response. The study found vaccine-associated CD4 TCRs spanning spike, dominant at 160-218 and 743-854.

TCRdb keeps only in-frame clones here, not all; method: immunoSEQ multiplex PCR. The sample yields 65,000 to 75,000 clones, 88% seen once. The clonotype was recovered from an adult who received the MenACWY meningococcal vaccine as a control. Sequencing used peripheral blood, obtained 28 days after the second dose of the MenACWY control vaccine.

The CDR3 region is CAISVTEYNEQFF. In DNA form, the CDR3 reads TGTGCCATCAGTGTCACCGAGTACAATGAGCAGTTCTTC. The chain has TRBV10-3 and TRBJ2-1; D gene unclear. Looked up from germline, CDR1 is ENHRY and CDR2 is SYGVKD. The CDR3 is 13 residues long. Between the trimmed V and J ends, which lost 4 bases and 4 bases, there was a span of 8 bases.